A single sample is the source of the 6 T cell receptor beta chains below, sequenced in a study of cytomegalovirus exposure and HLA in healthy donors. The PCR contained 60 Vbeta and 13 Jbeta primers. Using immunoSEQ multiplex PCR, the repertoire was profiled, and TCRdb retains in-frame clones only, with some absent. The data contain 130,000 or so clones, approximately 64% of them singletons. Material for sequencing was PBMCs. The receptors were sampled from a woman aged 40 to 55 in good health and CMV-seronegative.

The chain is built from TRBV21-1 and TRBJ1-4. TRBV21-1 is a recognized pseudogene. This CDR3 contains 15 residues. CDR3 sequence: CASSWTGGIDEKLFF. In nucleotides, the CDR3 is TGTGCCAGCAGTTGGACGGGGGGGATCGATGAAAAACTGTTTTTT.

The chain joins TRBV5-1 to TRBJ2-2; D is possibly TRBD1 (7 bases). Germline V lookup: CDR1 SGHRS, CDR2 YFSETQ. The CDR3 has 14 residues. Trimming removed 4 bases at V and 4 bases at J, with 11 bases between. The CDR3 sequence is CASSRGDSTGELFF. The CDR3 nucleotides are TGCGCCAGCAGCAGGGGGGACAGCACCGGGGAGCTGTTTTTT. Drawing the rest from reference TRBV5-1 and TRBJ2-2, the complete variable domain is KAGVTQTPRYLIKTRGQQVTLSCSPISGHRSVSWYQQTPGQGLQFLFEYFSETQRNKGNFPGRFSGRQFSNSRSEMNVSTLELGDSALYLCASSRGDSTGELFFGEGSRLTVL.

This clone was found many times. The V gene is TRBV5-4, the J gene TRBJ1-2; 7 bases agree with TRBD1. V lost 7 bases, J lost 6 bases, and 15 bases stayed unmatched. Germline lookup yields CDR1 SGHNT and CDR2 YYREEE (reference sequence). CDR3 length equals 15 residues. The CDR3 DNA reads TGTGCCAGCCTCCCGGGGGCAGGGGGTTATGATGGCTACACCTTC. It yields the protein CASLPGAGGYDGYTF.

This clone has a single count. V usage is TRBV11-3 and J usage is TRBJ2-1; 9 positions agree with TRBD2. The germline V gene encodes CDR1 SGHNT and CDR2 YENEEA. The CDR3 runs 19 residues. Unmatched junction bases numbered 13, after V lost 4 bases and J lost 0 bases. CDR3 sequence: CASSSGGRGGSSSYNEQFF. In DNA form, the CDR3 reads TGTGCCAGCAGCTCAGGAGGGCGGGGGGGTTCTAGCTCCTACAATGAGCAGTTCTTC.

V usage is TRBV6-5 and J usage is TRBJ1-2; D not certain. The ends were cut back, 8 bases at V and 7 bases at J, with 20 bases in the middle. The CDR3 has 14 residues. CDR1 and CDR2 (germline): MNHEY, SVGAGI. The DNA for the CDR3 is TGTGCCAGCTTAGCCCCTCACTCGGCTACTGGCTACACCTTC. Its translation is CASLAPHSATGYTF.

This chain uses TRBV6-1 with TRBJ2-7; TRBD1 agrees at 9 bases. This CDR3 is built from 14 residues. Germline V gene data show CDR1 as MNHNS and CDR2 as SASEGT. Trimming took 6 bases from V and 3 from J; bases not matched to a gene: 6. The CDR3 sequence is CASRGGTGNYEQYF. The DNA for the CDR3 is TGTGCCAGCAGAGGGGGGACAGGGAACTACGAGCAGTACTTC.